The clone carrying this T cell receptor beta chain has more than one count but fewer than ten. The sample comes from a study of T cells in Graves' hyperthyroidism and ophthalmopathy. Template material for amplifying TCR beta CDR3 regions consisted of RNA transcripts. When the TCR CDR3 underwent first-round RT-PCR, the HTBI primer set was used. TCRdb recomputed calls from the multiplex PCR reads with MiXCR, one row per CDR3 protein. The repertoire has about 720,000 distinct CDR3 sequences, about 16% of them found once; the top ten carry approximately 8.4%. Exclusion of a patient resulted from uncontrolled infection, other autoimmune disease, pregnancy or lactation. Trimming cost V 0 bases and J 4 bases, with 19 bases left between them. The germline V gene encodes CDR1 SGHRS and CDR2 YFSETQ. The CDR3 runs to 18 residues.

V gene TRBV5-1 combines with J gene TRBJ2-2; D is perhaps TRBD1 (6 bases). The origin of this receptor is a man between 18 and 35 years old with Graves' hyperthyroidism. Sequencing input: blood. The CDR3 DNA is TGCGCCAGCAGCTTGGTCCCCGGGACAACCTGGGGCACCGGGGAGCTGTTTTTT. It translates to CASSLVPGTTWGTGELFF.